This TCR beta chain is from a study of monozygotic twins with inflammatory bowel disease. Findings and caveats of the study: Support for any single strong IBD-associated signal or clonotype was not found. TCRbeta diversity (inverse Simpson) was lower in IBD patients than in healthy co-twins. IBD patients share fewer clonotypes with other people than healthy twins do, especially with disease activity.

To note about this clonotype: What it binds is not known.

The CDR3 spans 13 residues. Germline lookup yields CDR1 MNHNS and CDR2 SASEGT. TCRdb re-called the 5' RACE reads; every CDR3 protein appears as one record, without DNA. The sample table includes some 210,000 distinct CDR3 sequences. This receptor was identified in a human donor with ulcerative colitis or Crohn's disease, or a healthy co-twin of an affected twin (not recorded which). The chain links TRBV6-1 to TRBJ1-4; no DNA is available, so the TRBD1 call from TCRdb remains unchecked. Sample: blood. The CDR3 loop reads CASREQGSEKLFF.